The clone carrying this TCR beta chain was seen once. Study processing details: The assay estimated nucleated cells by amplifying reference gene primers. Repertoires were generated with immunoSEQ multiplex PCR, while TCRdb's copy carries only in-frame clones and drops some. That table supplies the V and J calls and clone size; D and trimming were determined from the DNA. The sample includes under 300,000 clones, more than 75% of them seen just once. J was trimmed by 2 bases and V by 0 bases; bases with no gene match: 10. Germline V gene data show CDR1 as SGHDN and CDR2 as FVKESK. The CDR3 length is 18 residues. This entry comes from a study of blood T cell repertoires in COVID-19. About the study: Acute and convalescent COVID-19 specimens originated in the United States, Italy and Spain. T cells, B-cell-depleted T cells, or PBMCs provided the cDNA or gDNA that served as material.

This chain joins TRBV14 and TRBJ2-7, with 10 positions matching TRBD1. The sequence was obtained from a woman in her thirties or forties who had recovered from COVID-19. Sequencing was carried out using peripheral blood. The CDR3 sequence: CASSQEGPGQGKTYEQYF. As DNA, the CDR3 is TGTGCCAGCAGCCAAGAAGGCCCGGGACAGGGGAAGACCTACGAGCAGTACTTC. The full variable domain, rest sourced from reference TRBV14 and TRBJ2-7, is EAGVTQFPSHSVIEKGQTVTLRCDPISGHDNLYWYRRVMGKEIKFLLHFVKESKQDESGMPNNRFLAERTGGTYSTLKVQPAELEDSGVYFCASSQEGPGQGKTYEQYFGPGTRLTVT.